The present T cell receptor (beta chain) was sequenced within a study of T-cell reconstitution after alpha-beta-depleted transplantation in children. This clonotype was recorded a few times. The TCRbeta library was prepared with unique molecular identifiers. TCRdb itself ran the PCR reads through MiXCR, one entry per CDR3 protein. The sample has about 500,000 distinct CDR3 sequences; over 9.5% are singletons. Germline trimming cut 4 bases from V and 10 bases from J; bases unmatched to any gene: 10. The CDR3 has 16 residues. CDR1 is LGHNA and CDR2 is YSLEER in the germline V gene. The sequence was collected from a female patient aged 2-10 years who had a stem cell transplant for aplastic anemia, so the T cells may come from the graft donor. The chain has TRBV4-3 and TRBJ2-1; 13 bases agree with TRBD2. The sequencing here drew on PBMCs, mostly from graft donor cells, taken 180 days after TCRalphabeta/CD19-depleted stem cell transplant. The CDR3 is CASSRTRTSGSWEQFF. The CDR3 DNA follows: TGCGCCAGCAGCCGCACACGGACTAGCGGGAGTTGGGAGCAGTTCTTC.